These T cell receptor beta chains were read from a single sample in a study of regulatory T cells in long-lasting Graves disease. One entry per CDR3 protein, called by TCRdb with MiXCR from the multiplex PCR reads. The table includes under 300,000 distinct CDR3 sequences, 15% to 20% detected once. This sample also belongs to another study, concerning T cells in Graves' hyperthyroidism and ophthalmopathy.

The sample consisted of peripheral blood mononuclear cells (PBMCs), taken at new diagnosis, from a patient treated with antithyroid drugs. The receptors derive from a woman aged 25 to 39 with Graves disease. Both conserved end residues are part of each CDR3. The D gene is left open where the match is weak. The size field is filled for only some rows; it gives once, few, many or a size class.

V gene: TRBV12-3/TRBV12-4
D gene: .
J gene: TRBJ1-3
clone size: many
CDR3 DNA: TGTGCCAGCACCCCAGGGAACACTGGAAACACCATATATTTT
CDR3 protein: CASTPGNTGNTIYF

V gene: TRBV20-1
D gene: TRBD2
J gene: TRBJ2-1
clone size: many
CDR3 DNA: TGCAGTGCTACTCTAGCGGCCTACAATGAGCAGTTCTTC
CDR3 protein: CSATLAAYNEQFF

V gene: TRBV10-3
D gene: .
J gene: TRBJ2-7
clone size: .
CDR3 DNA: TGTGCCATCAGTGATCCGTCCTCCTACGAGCAGTACTTC
CDR3 protein: CAISDPSSYEQYF

V gene: TRBV18
D gene: .
J gene: TRBJ2-1
clone size: many
CDR3 DNA: TGTGCCAGCTCACCGTCACAGAACAATGAGCAGTTCTTC
CDR3 protein: CASSPSQNNEQFF

V gene: TRBV7-9
D gene: .
J gene: TRBJ2-3
clone size: many
CDR3 DNA: TGTGCCAGCAGCTGGACTTCGAGAGAGGATACGCAGTATTTT
CDR3 protein: CASSWTSREDTQYF

V gene: TRBV6-1
D gene: TRBD1
J gene: TRBJ1-5
clone size: many
CDR3 DNA: TGTGCCAGCAGTAAACGACAGGGCCATCAGCCCCAGCATTTT
CDR3 protein: CASSKRQGHQPQHF

V gene: TRBV29-1
D gene: TRBD1
J gene: TRBJ1-2
clone size: many
CDR3 DNA: TGCAGCGTTGCCGGAATTTCCAAACAGGGGGGACGCTATGGCTACACCTTC
CDR3 protein: CSVAGISKQGGRYGYTF

V gene: TRBV20-1
D gene: TRBD1
J gene: TRBJ1-2
clone size: many
CDR3 DNA: TGCAGTGCTAGTAAACGGGGGGGCGGACAGGCCTATGGCTACACCTTC
CDR3 protein: CSASKRGGGQAYGYTF

V gene: TRBV7-2
D gene: TRBD2
J gene: TRBJ2-3
clone size: few
CDR3 DNA: TGTGCCAGCAGCCCGTCCGCGGGAGGTAATACGCAGTATTTT
CDR3 protein: CASSPSAGGNTQYF

V gene: TRBV7-2
D gene: .
J gene: TRBJ1-3
clone size: many
CDR3 DNA: TGTGCCAGCAGTTTCGAACGACGTGGAAACACCATATATTTT
CDR3 protein: CASSFERRGNTIYF

V gene: TRBV5-1
D gene: .
J gene: TRBJ2-3
clone size: many
CDR3 DNA: TGCGCCAGCAGCTTGTCAGGATCCGTTCCAGATACGCAGTATTTT
CDR3 protein: CASSLSGSVPDTQYF

V gene: TRBV5-1
D gene: TRBD1
J gene: TRBJ2-1
clone size: many
CDR3 DNA: TGCGCCAGCAGCTTGGGTATGGGACAGGGGAACTACAATGAGCAGTTCTTC
CDR3 protein: CASSLGMGQGNYNEQFF

V gene: TRBV11-2
D gene: .
J gene: TRBJ1-4
clone size: many
CDR3 DNA: TGTGCCAGCAGCTTAATCGGAGCAACTAATGAAAAACTGTTTTTT
CDR3 protein: CASSLIGATNEKLFF

V gene: TRBV29-1
D gene: .
J gene: TRBJ2-5
clone size: .
CDR3 DNA: TGCAGCGTTTCCGTCAAGGGCGGGGAGACCCAGTACTTC
CDR3 protein: CSVSVKGGETQYF

V gene: TRBV5-1
D gene: .
J gene: TRBJ2-2
clone size: .
CDR3 DNA: TGCGCCAGCACCCCCGACTCCGGCGTAGGAGGGGAGCTGTTTTTT
CDR3 protein: CASTPDSGVGGELFF

V gene: TRBV10-1
D gene: .
J gene: TRBJ1-4
clone size: many
CDR3 DNA: TGCGCCAGCAGCCCGACCACCGCAACTAATGAAAAACTGTTTTTT
CDR3 protein: CASSPTTATNEKLFF

V gene: TRBV18
D gene: .
J gene: TRBJ2-5
clone size: many
CDR3 DNA: TGTGCCAGCTCACCACCGATAGACCAAGAGACCCAGTACTTC
CDR3 protein: CASSPPIDQETQYF

V gene: TRBV6-1
D gene: .
J gene: TRBJ1-4
clone size: many
CDR3 DNA: TGTGCCAGCTTGAGACAGGACGGAGCAACTAATGAAAAACTGTTTTTT
CDR3 protein: CASLRQDGATNEKLFF

V gene: TRBV7-6
D gene: .
J gene: TRBJ1-1
clone size: many
CDR3 DNA: TGTGCCAGCAGCTTAGTGCTGGACACTGAAGCTTTCTTT
CDR3 protein: CASSLVLDTEAFF

V gene: TRBV4-2
D gene: .
J gene: TRBJ2-7
clone size: many
CDR3 DNA: TGTGCCAGCAGCGAAACGGGAGCCTACGAGCAGTACTTC
CDR3 protein: CASSETGAYEQYF

V gene: TRBV7-9
D gene: .
J gene: TRBJ2-5
clone size: many
CDR3 DNA: TGTGCCAGCACCATAAGGACAGAGCAAGAGACCCAGTACTTC
CDR3 protein: CASTIRTEQETQYF

V gene: TRBV5-1
D gene: .
J gene: TRBJ1-2
clone size: many
CDR3 DNA: TGCGCCAGCAGCTTGTCCCTGGAGGGTGGCTACACCTTC
CDR3 protein: CASSLSLEGGYTF

V gene: TRBV5-1
D gene: TRBD1
J gene: TRBJ1-1
clone size: .
CDR3 DNA: TGCGCCAGCAGCTTTCGGACAGGGAAGGACACTGAAGCTTTCTTT
CDR3 protein: CASSFRTGKDTEAFF

V gene: TRBV20-1
D gene: TRBD2
J gene: TRBJ2-7
clone size: many
CDR3 DNA: TGCAGTGCTAGCCGGCGGGGGACCGGCGAGCAGTACTTC
CDR3 protein: CSASRRGTGEQYF

V gene: TRBV28
D gene: .
J gene: TRBJ2-5
clone size: .
CDR3 DNA: TGTGCCAGCACTTCCGGCGAGGAGACCCAGTACTTC
CDR3 protein: CASTSGEETQYF

V gene: TRBV9
D gene: .
J gene: TRBJ2-7
clone size: many
CDR3 DNA: TGTGCCAGCAGCGTAGAGATCGGGACCTCCTACGAGCAGTACTTC
CDR3 protein: CASSVEIGTSYEQYF

V gene: TRBV5-1
D gene: .
J gene: TRBJ2-2
clone size: many
CDR3 DNA: TGCGCCAGCAGCCTATATAACAGGGATACCGGGGAGCTGTTTTTT
CDR3 protein: CASSLYNRDTGELFF

V gene: TRBV7-9
D gene: .
J gene: TRBJ1-1
clone size: many
CDR3 DNA: TGTGCCAGCAGCCACGGACTGAACACTGAAGCTTTCTTT
CDR3 protein: CASSHGLNTEAFF

V gene: TRBV9
D gene: .
J gene: TRBJ1-1
clone size: many
CDR3 DNA: TGTGCCAGCAGCGCCCGACCGGCAGGGCTGAACACTGAAGCTTTCTTT
CDR3 protein: CASSARPAGLNTEAFF

V gene: TRBV3-1
D gene: .
J gene: TRBJ1-1
clone size: .
CDR3 DNA: TGTGCCAGCAGCCAAATTCACAGGGCGAGGACTGAAGCTTTCTTT
CDR3 protein: CASSQIHRARTEAFF

V gene: TRBV27
D gene: .
J gene: TRBJ2-7
clone size: few
CDR3 DNA: TGTGCCAGCAGTCCCCGTCTGAGACTAGTCTACGAGCAGTACTTC
CDR3 protein: CASSPRLRLVYEQYF

V gene: TRBV20-1
D gene: TRBD2
J gene: TRBJ2-3
clone size: many
CDR3 DNA: TGCAGTGCTATTGGCGGACTAGCGGGGACTCGCACAGATACGCAGTATTTT
CDR3 protein: CSAIGGLAGTRTDTQYF

V gene: TRBV7-2
D gene: TRBD1
J gene: TRBJ1-1
clone size: many
CDR3 DNA: TGCGCCAGCAGCTGGGGACAGGGTGCCATGAACACTGAAGCTTTCTTT
CDR3 protein: CASSWGQGAMNTEAFF

V gene: TRBV12-3/TRBV12-4
D gene: .
J gene: TRBJ1-5
clone size: many
CDR3 DNA: TGTGCCAGCAGTTTAGTTGGGACCGTTCAGCCCCAGCATTTT
CDR3 protein: CASSLVGTVQPQHF

V gene: TRBV7-2
D gene: .
J gene: TRBJ2-7
clone size: .
CDR3 DNA: TGTGCCAGCAGCTCTTATCCCGGCGGGACAGTTACCTACGAGCAGTACTTC
CDR3 protein: CASSSYPGGTVTYEQYF

V gene: TRBV7-2
D gene: .
J gene: TRBJ1-2
clone size: many
CDR3 DNA: TGTGCCAGCAGCTTCCGGGCAGACCCTCACTATGGCTACACCTTC
CDR3 protein: CASSFRADPHYGYTF

V gene: TRBV20-1
D gene: .
J gene: TRBJ2-7
clone size: many
CDR3 DNA: TGCAGTGCTAGAACCTCCGGGGACACCTCCTACGAGCAGTACTTC
CDR3 protein: CSARTSGDTSYEQYF

V gene: TRBV9
D gene: TRBD1
J gene: TRBJ1-2
clone size: many
CDR3 DNA: TGTGCCAGCAGCGGAGACAGGGTGCTTAACTATGGCTACACCTTC
CDR3 protein: CASSGDRVLNYGYTF

V gene: TRBV6-1
D gene: TRBD1
J gene: TRBJ2-7
clone size: many
CDR3 DNA: TGTGCCAGCAGGGAGACAGGGGGTGTCGACGAGCAGTACTTC
CDR3 protein: CASRETGGVDEQYF

V gene: TRBV7-2
D gene: .
J gene: TRBJ2-5
clone size: many
CDR3 DNA: TGTGCCAGCAGCTTATTCTTGGGGACCCAAGAGACCCAGTACTTC
CDR3 protein: CASSLFLGTQETQYF

V gene: TRBV12-3/TRBV12-4
D gene: TRBD2
J gene: TRBJ2-3
clone size: .
CDR3 DNA: TGTGCCAGCAGCCCATTAGCGGGGCACCCAGATACGCAGTATTTT
CDR3 protein: CASSPLAGHPDTQYF

V gene: TRBV5-1
D gene: TRBD2
J gene: TRBJ2-5
clone size: few
CDR3 DNA: TGCGCCAGCAGCTCTAGCGGGGGGGTCCAAGAGACCCAGTACTTC
CDR3 protein: CASSSSGGVQETQYF

V gene: TRBV4-1
D gene: .
J gene: TRBJ1-6
clone size: many
CDR3 DNA: TGTGCCAGCAGCCAAGTGGGCTTTAATTCACCCCTCCACTTT
CDR3 protein: CASSQVGFNSPLHF

V gene: TRBV12-3/TRBV12-4
D gene: TRBD1
J gene: TRBJ1-5
clone size: few
CDR3 DNA: TGTGCCAGCAGTTTAGGTTCCCGGGACAGGGTTATTTGTTGCAATCAGCCCCAGCATTTT
CDR3 protein: CASSLGSRDRVICCNQPQHF

V gene: TRBV11-2
D gene: TRBD1
J gene: TRBJ2-3
clone size: .
CDR3 DNA: TGTGCCAGCACCTTAACCGGGACAGGGGGCACAGATACGCAGTATTTT
CDR3 protein: CASTLTGTGGTDTQYF

V gene: TRBV12-3/TRBV12-4
D gene: .
J gene: TRBJ1-2
clone size: many
CDR3 DNA: TGTGCCAGCAGTCCTCGTAGTAACTATGGCTACACCTTC
CDR3 protein: CASSPRSNYGYTF

V gene: TRBV7-9
D gene: .
J gene: TRBJ2-7
clone size: many
CDR3 DNA: TGTGCCAGCAGTTCTTCTAGGACAGTCTCCTACGAGCAGTACTTC
CDR3 protein: CASSSSRTVSYEQYF

V gene: TRBV3-1
D gene: TRBD1
J gene: TRBJ1-1
clone size: .
CDR3 DNA: TGTGCCAGCAGCCGACAGGGGACGGGCACTGAAGCTTTCTTT
CDR3 protein: CASSRQGTGTEAFF

V gene: TRBV20-1
D gene: TRBD2
J gene: TRBJ2-5
clone size: few
CDR3 DNA: TGCAGTGCTAGCGGGGGGGCTAAGCAAGAGACCCAGTACTTC
CDR3 protein: CSASGGAKQETQYF

V gene: TRBV5-5
D gene: TRBD1
J gene: TRBJ2-2
clone size: few
CDR3 DNA: TGTGCCAGCAGCGGACGGGACAGGGAATATACCGGGGAGCTGTTTTTT
CDR3 protein: CASSGRDREYTGELFF

V gene: TRBV28
D gene: TRBD1
J gene: TRBJ2-7
clone size: many
CDR3 DNA: TGTGCCAGCAGTTTGGGACAGATCCCCTACGAGCAGTACTTC
CDR3 protein: CASSLGQIPYEQYF

V gene: TRBV18
D gene: .
J gene: TRBJ2-3
clone size: many
CDR3 DNA: TGTGCCAGCTCACCACGGAGATCTAGCACAGATACGCAGTATTTT
CDR3 protein: CASSPRRSSTDTQYF

V gene: TRBV6-1
D gene: TRBD1
J gene: TRBJ1-2
clone size: many
CDR3 DNA: TGTGCCAGCAGCCGAGACAGGGGAGGAGGCTACACCTTC
CDR3 protein: CASSRDRGGGYTF

V gene: TRBV7-2
D gene: TRBD2
J gene: TRBJ2-3
clone size: many
CDR3 DNA: TGTGCCAGCAGCGACGCGGGGGGTGGCACAGATACGCAGTATTTT
CDR3 protein: CASSDAGGGTDTQYF

V gene: TRBV11-2
D gene: .
J gene: TRBJ2-3
clone size: many
CDR3 DNA: TGTGCCAGCAGCTTAGTAGGCGGTTCCACAGATACGCAGTATTTT
CDR3 protein: CASSLVGGSTDTQYF

V gene: TRBV29-1
D gene: .
J gene: TRBJ1-4
clone size: many
CDR3 DNA: TGCAGCGTGGGGCAGGGTGATGAAAAACTGTTTTTT
CDR3 protein: CSVGQGDEKLFF

V gene: TRBV4-2
D gene: .
J gene: TRBJ1-1
clone size: many
CDR3 DNA: TGTGCCAGCAGCCAAGGTGTCATAAACACTGAAGCTTTCTTT
CDR3 protein: CASSQGVINTEAFF

V gene: TRBV20-1
D gene: .
J gene: TRBJ2-7
clone size: many
CDR3 DNA: TGCAGTGCTAGAAAGGGCCCCTACGAGCAGTACTTC
CDR3 protein: CSARKGPYEQYF

V gene: TRBV7-2
D gene: .
J gene: TRBJ2-7
clone size: many
CDR3 DNA: TGTGCCAGCAGCCTTACGTCCGGGGGCGTGGGTGAGGAGCAGTACTTC
CDR3 protein: CASSLTSGGVGEEQYF

V gene: TRBV18
D gene: TRBD2
J gene: TRBJ2-1
clone size: many
CDR3 DNA: TGTGCCAGCTCCCGTGGGACTAGCGGGGGCAATGAGCAGTTCTTC
CDR3 protein: CASSRGTSGGNEQFF